This T cell receptor beta chain derives from a study of cytomegalovirus exposure and HLA in healthy donors. About the study: Findings of an earlier analysis included some 120 million unique TCR beta sequences from 190 million or so T cells. Unique TCRs numbering around 80 million, obtained from HLA-typed donors, made up an early data release. Points from the study as a whole: A further, later analysis showed that HLA-associated TCR beta chains (compared with equally common others) were more clonally expanded. Within an earlier analysis, most TCR beta V segments proved productive either about 90% or about 30% of the time.

Germline V CDR1 and CDR2: SGHDT, YYEEEE. V was pared by 4 bases and J by 4 bases, with 8 bases of the junction left unmatched. The CDR3 runs 16 residues. Regarding this clone: Its cognate antigen is unknown.

Primers for the PCR totalled 60 Vbeta and 13 Jbeta. This table comes from immunoSEQ multiplex PCR, and its TCRdb copy is limited to in-frame clones, with some not included. The data hold around 190,000 clones, with more than 75% observed a single time. The sequenced material came from PBMCs. This rearrangement joins TRBV5-6 to TRBJ2-3, with 11 bases identical to TRBD2. This TCR was sampled from a woman younger than 35 in good health and CMV-seronegative. Written as DNA, the CDR3 is TGTGCCAGCAGCCAGGCGCAGGGACTAGCGGCAGATACGCAGTATTTT. This codes for CASSQAQGLAADTQYF.